This TCR beta chain stems from a study of cytomegalovirus exposure and HLA in healthy donors. PCR employed 60 Vbeta and 13 Jbeta primers. Clones were sequenced by immunoSEQ multiplex PCR, and TCRdb holds only the in-frame ones, with some missing. This sample has about 41,000 clones, with over 70% found just once. About this clone itself: At the DNA level, this CDR3 is encoded by other sequences in the same sample as well.

The material sequenced was PBMCs. This receptor was identified in a man between 45 and 60 years old in good health and CMV-seronegative.

The CDR3 is CASSPGSHNSPLHF. The CDR3 DNA follows: TGCGCCAGCAGCCCCGGTTCCCATAATTCACCCCTCCACTTT. This chain joins TRBV5-1 and TRBJ1-6; D remains unclear. In germline, CDR1 is SGHRS, CDR2 YFSETQ. V shed 4 bases and J shed 5 bases, with 10 bases lying between them. This CDR3 contains 14 residues.